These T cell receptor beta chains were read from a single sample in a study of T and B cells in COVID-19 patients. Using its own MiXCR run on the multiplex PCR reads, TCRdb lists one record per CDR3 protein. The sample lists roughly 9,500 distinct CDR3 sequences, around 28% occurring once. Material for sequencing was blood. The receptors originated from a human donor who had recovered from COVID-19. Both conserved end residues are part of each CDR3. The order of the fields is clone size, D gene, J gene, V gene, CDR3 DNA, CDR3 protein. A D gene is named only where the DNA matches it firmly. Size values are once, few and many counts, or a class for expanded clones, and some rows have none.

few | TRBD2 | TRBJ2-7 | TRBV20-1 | TGCAGTGCAAGACTAGCGGGGTTCAGGTACGAGCAGTACTTC | CSARLAGFRYEQYF
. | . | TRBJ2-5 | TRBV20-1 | TGCAGTGCTGCCGTCCTGGAGTACCAAGAGACCCAGTACTTC | CSAAVLEYQETQYF
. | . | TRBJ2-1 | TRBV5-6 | TGTGCCAGCAGCTTAGCCGATAGACTAGGATCTCAGTTCTTC | CASSLADRLGSQFF
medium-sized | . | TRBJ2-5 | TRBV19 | TGTGCCAGTAGGCTGACAGGCCCATCCCAAGAGACCCAGTACTTC | CASRLTGPSQETQYF
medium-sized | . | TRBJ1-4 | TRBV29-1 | TGCAGCGTTTTGGCCGGTGATGAAAAACTGTTTTTT | CSVLAGDEKLFF
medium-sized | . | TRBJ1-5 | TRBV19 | TGTGCCAGTAGTATGGGACCTAATCAGCCCCAGCATTTT | CASSMGPNQPQHF
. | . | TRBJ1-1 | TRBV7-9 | TGTGCCAGCAGCTTGGAATCCGGTGAAGCTTTCTTT | CASSLESGEAFF
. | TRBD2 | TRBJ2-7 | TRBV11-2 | TGTGCCAGCCAGGGGGGGGGGCGGACTAGCGGGGCCTACGAGCAGTACTTC | CASQGGGRTSGAYEQYF
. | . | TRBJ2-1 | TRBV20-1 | TGCAGTGCTAGAGATCGGTTGCAGGGGGGGCAGTTCTTC | CSARDRLQGGQFF
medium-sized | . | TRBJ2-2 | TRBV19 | TGTGCCAGTAGTATAGAATGGGGGGGCTACAACACCGGGGAGCTGTTTTTT | CASSIEWGGYNTGELFF
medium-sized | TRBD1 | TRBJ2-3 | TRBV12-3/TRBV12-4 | TGTGCCAGCAGTTTTGACAGGGCTTATTTT | CASSFDRAYF
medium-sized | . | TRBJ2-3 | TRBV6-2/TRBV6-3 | TGTGCCAGCAGAACGGGGAGCAGCACAGATACGCAGTATTTT | CASRTGSSTDTQYF
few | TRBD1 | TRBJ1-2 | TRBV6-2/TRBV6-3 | TGTGCCAGCAGTATTCGGACAGGGGCTCTGGATGGCTACACCTTC | CASSIRTGALDGYTF
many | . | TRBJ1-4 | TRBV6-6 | TGTGCCAGCAGTCCGCAAACTAATGAAAAACTGTTTTTT | CASSPQTNEKLFF
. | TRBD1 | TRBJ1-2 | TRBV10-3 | TGTGCCATCAGTGAAGGGACAGGGGACGGCTACACCTTC | CAISEGTGDGYTF
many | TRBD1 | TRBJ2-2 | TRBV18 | TGTGCCACCGTCCGGGACAGGGACACCGGGGAGCTGTTTTTT | CATVRDRDTGELFF
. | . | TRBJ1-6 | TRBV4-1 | TGCGCCAGCAGCCAAGATGAGGGAACACCCCTCCACTTT | CASSQDEGTPLHF
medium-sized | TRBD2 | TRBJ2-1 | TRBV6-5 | TGTGCCAGCAGAGGACTAGCGGGGAACTACAATGAGCAGTTCTTC | CASRGLAGNYNEQFF
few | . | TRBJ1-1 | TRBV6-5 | TGTGCCAGCAGACTTTTAAACACTGAAGCTTTCTTT | CASRLLNTEAFF
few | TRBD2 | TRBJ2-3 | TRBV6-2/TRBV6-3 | TGTGCCAGCAGTTACTCGACGAGCGGGAGATTTTCAGATACGCAGTATTTT | CASSYSTSGRFSDTQYF
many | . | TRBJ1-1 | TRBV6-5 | TGTGCCAGCAGTTACGCAGCGAACACTGAAGCTTTCTTT | CASSYAANTEAFF
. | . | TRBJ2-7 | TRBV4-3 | TGTGCCAGCAGCCAAGAGATGGCACCCTCAGGACAGTACTTC | CASSQEMAPSGQYF
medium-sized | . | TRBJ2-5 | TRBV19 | TGTGCCAGTAGTGCCCTACTTCTCCAAGAGACCCAGTACTTC | CASSALLLQETQYF
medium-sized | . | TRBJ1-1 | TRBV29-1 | TGCAGCGTTGAAACGTTAGGGGGCACTGAAGCTTTCTTT | CSVETLGGTEAFF
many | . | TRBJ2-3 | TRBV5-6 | TGTGCCAGCAGCCTGGGGTCGGGAACAGATACGCAGTATTTT | CASSLGSGTDTQYF
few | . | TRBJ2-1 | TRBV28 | TGTGCCAGCACCCCGTTGGAGGGGGATGAGCAGTTCTTC | CASTPLEGDEQFF